This TCR beta chain was sequenced in a study of CD4 T cells in relation to SARS-CoV-2 and coronaviruses. Study at large: PBMCs were cultured with antigen for around nine days before TCR beta sequencing. The restricting HLA molecule for shared crossreactive spike epitopes was mapped. Findings and limits, study-wide: The cross-reactivity analysis covered only spike protein, not other viral proteins.

The unexposed donors gave CD4+ T cells in about 2011-2019, prior to COVID-19. Isolation of CD4+ T cells took place after less than 13 days in culture. As cell numbers allowed, unexposed-donor CD4+ T cells faced SARS-CoV-2 S/N and four cold-coronavirus spikes. Only one count was recorded for this clone. What it recognizes is unknown. J was trimmed by 5 bases and V by 3 bases; bases with no gene match: 4. The CDR3 runs to 14 residues. CDR1 is MNHEY and CDR2 is SVGAGI in the germline V gene. Measured with immunoSEQ multiplex PCR; TCRdb has only the in-frame clones, and not every one. The profile shows 20,000 or so clones, about 80% of them singletons.

The sequence derives from a human donor in good health. This rearrangement joins TRBV6-5 to TRBJ1-1, with 9 bases fitting TRBD1. Sample: CD4+ T cells from PBMCs, cultured in vitro. The CDR3 coding sequence is TGTGCCAGCAGTTATGACAGGGGGAGAACTGAAGCTTTCTTT. Translation: CASSYDRGRTEAFF.